This TCR beta chain was profiled in a study of beta chain features in type 1 diabetes. TCRB transcripts that were expressed got sequenced, as all of the isolated RNA had been reverse transcribed. Some clones are missing from TCRdb's copy, which holds only in-frame ones; the method was immunoSEQ multiplex PCR. The sample includes hundreds of thousands of clones, around 12% seen only once; the top ten take approximately 0.015%. The sequenced sample consisted of naive CD4+ T cells from blood. This receptor was identified in a man between 18 and 35 years old in good health.

The CDR3 reads CASSLAGDAYEQYF. The CDR3 nucleotides read TGTGCCAGCAGCTTAGCCGGAGATGCCTACGAGCAGTACTTC. The chain is built from TRBV7-9 and TRBJ2-7, with D unresolved. CDR3 length: 14 amino acids. Trimming took 0 bases from V and 2 from J, leaving 8 bases between them. Germline assignment: CDR1 SEHNR and CDR2 FQNEAQ (reference sequence).